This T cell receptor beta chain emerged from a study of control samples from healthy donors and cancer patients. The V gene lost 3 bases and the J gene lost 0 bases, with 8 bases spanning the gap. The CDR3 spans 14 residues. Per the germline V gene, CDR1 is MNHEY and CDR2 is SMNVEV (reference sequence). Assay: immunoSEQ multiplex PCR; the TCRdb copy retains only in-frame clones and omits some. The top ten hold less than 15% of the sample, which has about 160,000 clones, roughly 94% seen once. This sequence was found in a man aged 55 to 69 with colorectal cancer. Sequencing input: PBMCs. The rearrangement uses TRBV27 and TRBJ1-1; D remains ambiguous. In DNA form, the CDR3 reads TGTGCCAGCAGTTTCGACATGATGAACACTGAAGCTTTCTTT. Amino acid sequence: CASSFDMMNTEAFF.